This T cell receptor beta chain was identified in a study of T cells in localized non-small cell lung cancer. In the case of this clone: Its antigen remains unknown.

Measured with immunoSEQ multiplex PCR; TCRdb has only the in-frame clones, and not every one. In the table there are almost 8,500 clones, roughly three fifths of which are singletons. General study points: Adjacent lung had a median roughly 61 of the 100 largest tumor clones. The study found T cell clonality highest in uninvolved adjacent lung, above tumor.

The sequence came from an older male donor with stage I squamous cell lung carcinoma. This material consisted of lymph node tissue, taken before any cancer treatment.

The CDR3 reads CASSSGQSKNIQYF. The CDR3, as DNA: TGTGCCAGCAGCTCCGGACAATCCAAAAACATTCAGTACTTC. The chain carries TRBV7-1 and TRBJ2-4; TRBD1 might be the D (5 bases). TRBV7-1 is classed as an ORF, of uncertain function. This CDR3 is built from 14 residues. Trimming shortened V by 3 bases and J by 2 bases, and 8 bases separated the two germline ends.